This T cell receptor (beta chain) was recorded in a study of post-analysis software for immune sequencing data. Study-level points and caveats: Patients showed TRBV5-6, TRBV5-1 and TRBV20-1 among a few TRBV segments more frequent than in controls.

TCR beta cDNA libraries included unique molecular identifiers. From the PCR reads, TCRdb called clonotypes with MiXCR, one entry per CDR3 protein. The sample lists approximately 770,000 distinct CDR3 sequences, around 42% occurring once. The CDR3 covers 14 residues. Germline loops: CDR1 SEHNR, CDR2 FQNEAQ (reference sequence). In the case of this clonotype: The antigen remains unidentified. One junction end does not reproduce the germline sequence, and a read error may be involved.

J is TRBJ2-1 and V is TRBV7-9; D gene uncertain. Sequenced sample: blood. The clonotype originates from a girl aged 5-17 years with multiple sclerosis. CDR3 sequence: CASSLYSSHNEQFF. For the CDR3, the DNA is TGTGCCAGCAGCTTATACTCCTCCCACAATGAGCAGTTCTTC.